The 17 T cell receptor beta chains listed next were all sequenced from one sample in a study of T-cell reconstitution after alpha-beta-depleted transplantation in children. Unique molecular identifiers were built into the TCRbeta library. One entry per CDR3 protein, called by TCRdb with MiXCR from the PCR reads. The profile covers 600,000 to 700,000 distinct CDR3 sequences, with around a sixth appearing a single time and approximately 1% taken by the ten largest. Source: PBMCs from the stem cell graft donor, taken from the stem cell graft. The receptors were sampled from a human donor who donated a stem cell graft to a child with acute myeloid leukemia.

This clonotype occurred a few times. The chain employs TRBV11-2 and TRBJ2-3, with D maybe TRBD2 (5 bases). Germline loops: CDR1 SGHAT, CDR2 FQNNGV. V lost 0 bases, J lost 2 bases, and 18 bases lay in between. The CDR3 is 18 amino acids. CDR3 sequence (DNA): TGTGCCAGCAGCTTAGACTCCTTACCTACGGGGAACACAGATACGCAGTATTTT. Its protein is CASSLDSLPTGNTDTQYF.

This clonotype came up a few times. This chain's CDR3 is CASSYYDNSPLHF. The DNA for the CDR3 is TGTGCCAGCAGTTACTACGATAATTCACCCCTCCACTTT. The genes are TRBV6-2 or TRBV6-3 and TRBJ1-6; D is ambiguous. CDR1 is MNHEY and CDR2 is SVGEGT in the germline V gene. This CDR3 is 13 amino acids long. Trimming shortened V by 1 base and J by 5 bases, and 3 bases separated the two germline ends.

The V and J genes are TRBV3-1 and TRBJ2-5; D could derive from TRBD1 or TRBD2 (5 bases each). V shed 3 bases and J shed 3 bases, with 14 bases lying between them. CDR1 LGHDT and CDR2 YNNKEL come from the germline V gene (reference sequence). The CDR3 covers 15 residues. The CDR3 DNA is TGTGCCAGCAGCCACAACCCGGGGCCAAAAGAGACCCAGTACTTC. Amino acids: CASSHNPGPKETQYF.

The table lists this clonotype with many counts. The V gene is TRBV12-3 or TRBV12-4, the J gene TRBJ1-2; D not resolved. The ends were cut back, 7 bases at V and 5 bases at J, with 14 bases in the middle. This CDR3 comprises 13 residues. The CDR3 nucleotides are TGTGCCAGCACGCACCATCAGAGATATGGCTACACCTTC. Its protein is CASTHHQRYGYTF.

This clonotype was detected only a few times. The CDR3: CASRGEGQPQHF. CDR3 nucleotides: TGTGCCAGCAGGGGAGAAGGTCAGCCCCAGCATTTT. This chain links TRBV12-3 or TRBV12-4 with TRBJ1-5, with D hard to call. This CDR3 has 12 residues. Trimming took 6 bases from V and 6 from J, leaving 9 bases between them.

This clonotype was counted only a few times. The chain links TRBV12-3 or TRBV12-4 to TRBJ2-7, with D unresolved. The CDR3 sequence is 13 residues long. V lost 3 bases, J lost 4 bases, and 10 bases lay in between. The CDR3 loop is CASSLSLKYEQYF. The CDR3 bases are TGTGCCAGCAGTTTGAGCCTTAAGTACGAGCAGTACTTC.

This sequence joins TRBV5-6 and TRBJ1-2, with a tentative D call TRBD1 (6 bases). The germline V and J ends were trimmed by 0 bases and 6 bases, with 9 bases remaining between them. CDR3 length: 13 amino acids. Germline lookup yields CDR1 SGHDT and CDR2 YYEEEE. In DNA, the CDR3 is TGTGCCAGCAGCTTGGACAGGGAAAATGGCTACACCTTC. It encodes CASSLDRENGYTF.

At least ten counts were recorded for this clonotype. V usage is TRBV7-2 and J usage is TRBJ1-1, with D possibly TRBD1 on 6 matching bases. This CDR3 region has 12 residues. Germline CDR1 and CDR2: SGHTA and FQGNSA. V dropped 4 bases and J dropped 11 bases, with 14 bases sitting between them. The CDR3 reads CASSSTGKRAFF. The CDR3 DNA is TGTGCCAGCAGCTCTACAGGGAAGAGGGCTTTCTTT.

The chain is built from TRBV12-3 or TRBV12-4 and TRBJ1-2; TRBD1 matches 8 bases. This CDR3 spans 14 amino acids. V shed 3 bases and J 2 bases; nucleotides not matched to a gene: 2. The CDR3 DNA reads as TGTGCCAGCAGTTTTTGGACAGGGAACTATGGCTACACCTTC. Translation gives CASSFWTGNYGYTF.

This clonotype was seen at least ten times. The chain employs TRBV7-2 and TRBJ2-1; weak D call: TRBD1 (5 bases). The CDR3 sequence is 12 residues long. The germline V gene encodes CDR1 SGHTA and CDR2 FQGNSA. V was pared by 6 bases and J by 9 bases, with 12 bases between. The CDR3 DNA reads TGTGCCAGCAGTCAAGGAAGGGGTGAGCAGTTCTTC. It translates to CASSQGRGEQFF.

The J gene is TRBJ1-1, the V gene TRBV29-1; no firm D call. The CDR3 has 14 residues. Germline values: CDR1 SQVTM, CDR2 ANQGSEA. V shed 2 bases and J shed 6 bases, with 16 bases lying between them. CDR3 amino acids: CSVEILAPGPEAFF. The CDR3 DNA reads TGCAGCGTTGAAATTTTGGCCCCTGGTCCTGAAGCTTTCTTT.

This clonotype has a handful of counts. V usage is TRBV11-2 and J usage is TRBJ2-3, with D uncertain. CDR3 size: 14 residues. The V and J ends lost 0 bases and 2 bases respectively, with 6 bases between them. The germline V gene has CDR1 SGHAT and CDR2 FQNNGV. Here the CDR3 reads CASSLDPPTDTQYF. CDR3 nucleotide sequence: TGTGCCAGCAGCTTAGATCCCCCCACAGATACGCAGTATTTT.

This clonotype turned up a few times. Written as DNA, the CDR3 is TGCGCCAGCAGCCTCCTAAATGGGGGGAACAATGAGCAGTTCTTC. It translates to CASSLLNGGNNEQFF. The chain couples TRBV5-1 to TRBJ2-1; D is perhaps TRBD2 (6 bases). There are 15 residues in the CDR3. Germline loops: CDR1 SGHRS, CDR2 YFSETQ. Trimming left V 4 bases short and J 5 bases short, with 16 bases between.

At least ten counts were recorded for this clonotype. The rearrangement uses TRBV20-1 and TRBJ2-1, with TRBD1 matching 10 bases. Per the germline V gene, CDR1 is DFQATT and CDR2 is SNEGSKA (reference sequence). The CDR3 has 16 residues. Germline trimming cut 0 bases from V and 2 bases from J; bases unmatched to any gene: 4. This CDR3 is CSARDSDRGAYNEQFF. The CDR3 DNA is TGCAGTGCTAGAGACTCGGACAGGGGGGCCTACAATGAGCAGTTCTTC.

The chain has TRBV29-1 and TRBJ2-2, with D hard to call. The germline V gene has CDR1 SQVTM and CDR2 ANQGSEA. The V end was cut by 6 bases, the J end by 0 bases, with 8 bases between. CDR3 length: 13 residues. CDR3 loop: CSVRASNTGELFF. CDR3 bases: TGCAGCGTACGGGCGTCGAACACCGGGGAGCTGTTTTTT.

There are many counts of this clonotype. J is TRBJ1-2 and V is TRBV20-1; no firm D call. CDR3 length: 13 amino acids. CDR1 and CDR2 from the germline V gene are DFQATT and SNEGSKA (reference sequence). Trimming stripped 0 bases from V and 4 bases from J, with 9 bases between. CDR3 amino acids: CSARDMASYGYTF. CDR3 coding DNA: TGCAGTGCTAGAGATATGGCTTCCTATGGCTACACCTTC.

This CDR3 reads CASSGTSALNTGELFF. CDR3 DNA sequence: TGTGCCAGCAGTGGGACTAGCGCATTGAACACCGGGGAGCTGTTTTTT. The gene calls are TRBV7-2 and TRBJ2-2; TRBD2 aligns across 10 bases. The ends lost 6 bases at V and 1 base at J; junction bases unmatched: 5. CDR1 SGHTA and CDR2 FQGNSA come from the germline V gene. The CDR3 covers 16 residues.